Listed below are T cell receptor beta chains from one sample, sequenced in a study of monozygotic twins with inflammatory bowel disease. After re-calling the 5' RACE reads, TCRdb lists one entry per CDR3 protein, DNA absent. The listing contains approximately 330,000 distinct CDR3 sequences. The sequencing sample was made of blood. Receptors originate from a human donor with ulcerative colitis or Crohn's disease, or a healthy co-twin of an affected twin (not recorded which). Both conserved end residues are part of each CDR3.

cdr3_length	v_call	j_call	cdr3_aa
15	TRBV5-1	TRBJ2-7	CASSPQWSRDYEQYF
15	TRBV12-3/TRBV12-4	TRBJ2-2	CASSPVGLSTGELFF
17	TRBV27	TRBJ2-3	CASSQRTSGGLTDTQYF
14	TRBV20-1	TRBJ2-7	CSGAPAGASYEQYF
12	TRBV9	TRBJ2-3	CASSHLTDTQYF
19	TRBV24-1	TRBJ2-1	CATSDHGTATFTSYNEQFF
14	TRBV29-1	TRBJ2-1	CSVEAGQAYNEQFF
12	TRBV5-6	TRBJ2-7	CASRFSGYEQYF
13	TRBV12-3/TRBV12-4	TRBJ1-1	CASRGQQPRRAFF
13	TRBV7-2	TRBJ1-2	CASSLFGVQGYTF
16	TRBV4-2	TRBJ2-3	CASSQELAGGTDTQYF
12	TRBV20-1	TRBJ2-1	CSATGRRTSQFF
15	TRBV4-2	TRBJ2-7	CASSQGGTGVYERYF
14	TRBV27	TRBJ1-2	CASSFAQGYYGYTF
14	TRBV21-1	TRBJ2-7	CASAGRGFSYEQYF
16	TRBV7-9	TRBJ2-1	CASSSRLAGGTNEQFF